This TCR beta chain was obtained from a study of cytomegalovirus exposure and HLA in healthy donors. Regarding the study as a whole: In all likelihood, a cluster of highly shared sequence variants was a sequencing artifact. Owing to their indistinguishability, certain V segments, notably TRBV6-2 and TRBV6-3, were excluded.

On this clone: The antigen remains undetermined.

This PCR relied on a set of 60 Vbeta primers and 13 Jbeta primers. TCRdb keeps only in-frame clones here, not all; method: immunoSEQ multiplex PCR. The sample consists of some 130,000 clones, roughly four fifths of them appearing once. There are 14 residues in the CDR3. Per the germline V gene, CDR1 is MGHDK and CDR2 is SYGVNS. V gave up 4 bases and J gave up 3 bases; unmatched junction bases: 3. The sample consisted of PBMCs. The sequence was obtained from a woman in her forties or fifties in good health and CMV-seronegative. J is TRBJ1-1 and V is TRBV25-1; 9 nucleotides agree with TRBD1. CDR3 sequence reads: CASSGGTGYTEAFF. CDR3 in DNA: TGTGCCAGCAGTGGGGGGACAGGGTACACTGAAGCTTTCTTT. The variable domain in full, with the rest retrieved from reference TRBV25-1 and TRBJ1-1, is EADIYQTPRYLVIGTGKKITLECSQTMGHDKMYWYQQDPGMELHLIHYSYGVNSTEKGDLSSESTVSRIRTEHFPLTLESARPSHTSQYLCASSGGTGYTEAFFGQGTRLTVV.